This entry concerns a single T cell receptor beta chain. These data originate in a study of blood T cell repertoires in COVID-19. In the study overall: The United States, Italy and Spain provided the acute and convalescent COVID-19 samples. T cells, B-cell-depleted T cells, or PBMCs supplied cDNA or gDNA.

The V gene's germline CDR1 is SEHNR and CDR2 FQNEAQ (reference sequence). This CDR3 has 14 residues. Trimming stripped 1 base from V and 5 bases from J, with 11 bases between. In the authors' workflow: Using reference gene primer amplification, nucleated cell counts were estimated. The protocol was immunoSEQ multiplex PCR, while the TCRdb copy is restricted to in-frame clones and leaves out a portion. The D gene and trimming were derived from the DNA, and the V and J assignments and clone size from that table. The sample has fewer than 90,000 clones, roughly 86% seen once. The chain is built from TRBV7-9 and TRBJ2-5; possibly TRBD2 for D (6 bases). The sequence derives from a middle-aged man with active or convalescent COVID-19. The material sequenced was peripheral blood. The CDR3 sequence: CASSLGRTSETQYF. CDR3 coding DNA: TGTGCCAGCAGCTTAGGGAGAACTAGCGAGACCCAGTACTTC.